This T cell receptor beta chain is from a study of T cells of healthy individuals. MiXCR, applied by TCRdb to the 5' RACE reads, yields one record per CDR3 protein. The sample holds fewer than 90,000 distinct CDR3 sequences; about 5.5% are singletons and the top ten take roughly 7.6%. This clonotype ranks as medium-sized. The TCR originated in a female donor in good health.

Here the CDR3 reads CSVTSLGTDTQYF. CDR3 DNA: TGCAGCGTGACTAGCCTGGGAACAGATACGCAGTATTTT. V and J are TRBV29-1 and TRBJ2-3; 7 nucleotides agree with TRBD2. Germline V gives CDR1 SQVTM, CDR2 ANQGSEA. V lost 6 bases to trimming and J lost 3 bases; unmatched junction nucleotides: 6. This CDR3 has 13 amino acids.